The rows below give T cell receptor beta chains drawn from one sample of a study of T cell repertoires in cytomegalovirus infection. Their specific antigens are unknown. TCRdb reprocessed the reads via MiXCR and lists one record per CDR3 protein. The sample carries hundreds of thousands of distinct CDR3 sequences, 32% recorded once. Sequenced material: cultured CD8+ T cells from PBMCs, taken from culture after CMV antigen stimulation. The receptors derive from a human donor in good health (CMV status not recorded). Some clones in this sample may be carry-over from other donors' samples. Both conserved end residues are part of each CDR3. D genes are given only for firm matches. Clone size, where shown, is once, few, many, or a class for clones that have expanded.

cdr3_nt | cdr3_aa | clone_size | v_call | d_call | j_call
TGTGCCAGCAGACCGACTATGATTGACGAGCAGTACTTC | CASRPTMIDEQYF | . | TRBV7-6 | . | TRBJ2-7
TGCGCCAGCAGCCGCGGACAGGGTCAAGAGACCCAGTACTTC | CASSRGQGQETQYF | . | TRBV4-1 | TRBD1 | TRBJ2-5
TGTGCCATCAGTGAAGTCGACCCCAAAGGCGGCTATGGCTACACCTTC | CAISEVDPKGGYGYTF | . | TRBV10-3 | . | TRBJ1-2
TGTGCCAGCGGCAAATTCCCTGAAGCTTTCTTT | CASGKFPEAFF | . | TRBV6-1 | . | TRBJ1-1
TGCAGTGCTATAACTGCCTACGCTAACTATGGCTACACCTTC | CSAITAYANYGYTF | few | TRBV20-1 | . | TRBJ1-2
TGTGCCAGCAGCGAACTACCTAGCGACCAAGAGACCCAGTACTTC | CASSELPSDQETQYF | . | TRBV7-6 | . | TRBJ2-5
TGTGCCAGCAGCTTCCGACTAGCGGGGGGTGATTACAATGAGCAGTTCTTC | CASSFRLAGGDYNEQFF | few | TRBV5-6 | TRBD2 | TRBJ2-1
TGTGCCAGTAGTATCGGACAGGGGGCCAAGACTGAAGCTTTCTTT | CASSIGQGAKTEAFF | . | TRBV19 | TRBD1 | TRBJ1-1
TGTGCCAGCAGCTTAGGGGCGGGGGGACAGATTAAGTACGAGCAGTACTTC | CASSLGAGGQIKYEQYF | many | TRBV7-8 | . | TRBJ2-7
TGTGCCGTTCGAGGGGACAGGACTCTCTATGGCTACACCTTC | CAVRGDRTLYGYTF | few | TRBV10-3 | TRBD1 | TRBJ1-2
TGCAGTTCGAACAGGGGAGGGACTGAAGCTTTCTTT | CSSNRGGTEAFF | few | TRBV20-1 | TRBD1 | TRBJ1-1
TGTGCCAGCAGCTTAGAGTGGACAGGGATCTATGGCTACACCTTC | CASSLEWTGIYGYTF | few | TRBV7-6 | TRBD1 | TRBJ1-2
TGTGCCAGCAGCTCCAGCGACTATGAAAAACTGTTTTTT | CASSSSDYEKLFF | many | TRBV7-9 | . | TRBJ1-4
TGTGCCAGCAGTTTTGGGGGCCGCAATCAGCCCCAGCATTTT | CASSFGGRNQPQHF | . | TRBV12-3/TRBV12-4 | . | TRBJ1-5
TGTGCCAGCAGCTTGAAACTGATACGCCAGGGGAACAATTCACCCCTCCACTTT | CASSLKLIRQGNNSPLHF | many | TRBV7-2 | . | TRBJ1-6
TGTGCCAGCACCGTGGGGGGGACGAACACCGGGGAGCTGTTTTTT | CASTVGGTNTGELFF | many | TRBV7-8 | TRBD2 | TRBJ2-2
TGTGCCAGCAGTTCGGACAGGGGGGTCACCGGGGAGCTGTTTTTT | CASSSDRGVTGELFF | . | TRBV6-1 | TRBD1 | TRBJ2-2